A single sample is the source of the 16 T cell receptor beta chains below, sequenced in a study of blood T cell repertoires in COVID-19. Assay used: immunoSEQ multiplex PCR; TCRdb lists only in-frame clones, some missing. Among more than 90,000 clones listed, approximately 90% were seen once. Sample: peripheral blood. These receptors were collected from a woman aged 55-70 years with COVID-19, enrolled during active disease.

V and J are TRBV4-2 and TRBJ2-3; 11 bases are a match to TRBD2. Germline CDR1 LGHNA, CDR2 YNFKEQ. V lost 6 bases to trimming and J lost 2 bases; unmatched junction nucleotides: 7. The CDR3 runs to 16 residues. The CDR3 DNA is TGTGCCAGCAGGCCTAGCGGGGGGTCCTTCACAGATACGCAGTATTTT. Translated: CASRPSGGSFTDTQYF.

The chain uses TRBV7-2 and TRBJ2-3, with D perhaps matching TRBD2 (6 bases). CDR1 SGHTA and CDR2 FQGNSA come from the germline V gene. This CDR3 contains 14 residues. Trimming took off 8 bases at V and 5 bases at J, with 17 bases between the two ends. CDR3 region: CASGPWGVGDTQYF. DNA for the CDR3: TGTGCCAGCGGACCATGGGGGGTAGGAGATACGCAGTATTTT.

The chain carries TRBV6-4 and TRBJ1-2; possibly TRBD1 for D (6 bases). Germline values: CDR1 MRHNA, CDR2 SNTAGT. CDR3 size: 14 residues. Trimming left V 2 bases short and J 2 bases short, with 9 bases between. CDR3 in amino acids: CASSDGQGNYGYTF. The DNA of the CDR3 is TGTGCCAGCAGTGACGGGCAGGGGAACTATGGCTACACCTTC.

V gene TRBV12-3 or TRBV12-4 combines with J gene TRBJ1-3; a weak D match, TRBD1 (5 bases). The length of the CDR3 is 13 residues. V was cut by 4 bases and J by 10 bases, with 14 bases left in between. The CDR3 nucleotides read TGTGCCAGCAGTTCCGGGACTTCGTGGACCATATATTTT. It translates to CASSSGTSWTIYF.

The CDR3 is CASSSGLSRETQYF. For the CDR3, the DNA is TGTGCCAGCAGTTCGGGACTCTCGCGAGAGACCCAGTACTTC. This chain uses TRBV6-2 or TRBV6-3 with TRBJ2-5, with a possible D match to TRBD2 (6 bases). This CDR3 has 14 amino acids. V lost 4 bases to trimming and J lost 4 bases, with 13 bases between them. CDR1 is MNHEY and CDR2 is SVGEGT in the germline V gene.

This clone was seen a single time. J is TRBJ2-7 and V is TRBV6-5; D is perhaps TRBD1 (6 bases). The CDR3 has 15 residues. CDR1 and CDR2 from the germline V gene are MNHEY and SVGAGI. V was cut by 4 bases and J by 3 bases, with 16 bases left in between. The CDR3 DNA reads TGTGCCAGCAGTTTTACCGGGACACCCAACTACGAGCAGTACTTC. Its translation: CASSFTGTPNYEQYF.

This clone was seen once. J is TRBJ2-1 and V is TRBV3-1 (or the pseudogene TRBV3-2), with D maybe TRBD2 (5 bases). Trimming left V 0 bases short and J 5 bases short, with 11 bases between. The CDR3 runs to 15 residues. Germline V CDR1 and CDR2: LGHDT, YNNKEL (reference sequence). Here the CDR3 reads CASSQDLSGNNEQFF. DNA for the CDR3: TGTGCCAGCAGCCAAGATCTTTCGGGGAACAATGAGCAGTTCTTC.

The rearrangement joins TRBV18 to TRBJ1-4, with 9 nucleotides matching TRBD1. This CDR3 comprises 15 residues. After removal of 0 bases from V and 5 bases from J, the junction contained 1 base not matched to a gene. Germline V gene data show CDR1 as KGHSH and CDR2 as LQKENI. The CDR3 here is CASSPPGQGNEKLFF. The CDR3 region has the DNA TGTGCCAGCTCACCACCGGGACAGGGAAATGAAAAACTGTTTTTT.

This clone was seen a handful of times. The gene calls are TRBV24-1 and TRBJ1-6; 7 bases fit TRBD1. The CDR3 extends over 16 amino acids. Trimming cost V 4 bases and J 7 bases; bases outside gene matches: 9. Germline lookup yields CDR1 KGHDR and CDR2 SFDVKD. In DNA, the CDR3 is TGTGCCACCAGTGAGCGACAGGGTGGTTGGAATTCACCCCTCCACTTT. Amino acids: CATSERQGGWNSPLHF.

This chain links TRBV2 with TRBJ2-5, with D tentatively TRBD1 (6 bases). The CDR3 loop spans 15 amino acids. Germline CDR1 and CDR2: SNHLY and FYNNEI. V was shortened by 2 bases and J by 1 base, with 11 bases between the two germline ends. This CDR3 reads CASSELRQAQETQYF. CDR3 sequence (DNA): TGTGCCAGCAGTGAATTACGACAGGCCCAAGAGACCCAGTACTTC.

V is TRBV27 and J is TRBJ2-7, with TRBD1 identical over 8 bases. The germline V gene encodes CDR1 MNHEY and CDR2 SMNVEV (reference sequence). V gave up 2 bases and J gave up 4 bases; unmatched junction bases: 7. This CDR3 is built from 15 residues. In DNA form, the CDR3 reads TGTGCCAGCAGTTTAGGGGGCAGGGGGCTATACGAGCAGTACTTC. Protein: CASSLGGRGLYEQYF.

The chain combines TRBV18 with TRBJ2-5; D remains ambiguous. The CDR3 has 13 amino acids. V was clipped by 8 bases and J by 2 bases, with 12 bases between them. The germline V gene encodes CDR1 KGHSH and CDR2 LQKENI. CDR3 coding DNA: TGTGCCAGCACCTCGTCGGTGCAAGAGACCCAGTACTTC. It codes for CASTSSVQETQYF.

The V call is TRBV7-6, the J call TRBJ2-3; 7 positions match TRBD1. V shed 6 bases and J 1 base; nucleotides not matched to a gene: 13. This CDR3 region has 17 residues. From germline, CDR1 is SGHVS and CDR2 FNYEAQ. The CDR3 region has the DNA TGTGCCAGCAGACCAACCTACAGGGGACGGGGCACAGATACGCAGTATTTT. Protein sequence: CASRPTYRGRGTDTQYF.

V usage is TRBV10-3 and J usage is TRBJ1-2; a possible D gene is TRBD1 (6 bases). CDR3 size: 15 residues. V shed 4 bases and J shed 0 bases, with 12 bases lying between them. The V gene's germline CDR1 is ENHRY and CDR2 SYGVKD. The CDR3 here is CAISARGSTNYGYTF. The CDR3 DNA sequence: TGTGCCATCAGTGCCAGGGGATCCACTAACTATGGCTACACCTTC.

V gene TRBV27 combines with J gene TRBJ1-6, with D possibly matching TRBD1 (5 bases). Germline CDR1 and CDR2: MNHEY and SMNVEV (reference sequence). This CDR3 comprises 15 residues. The germline V and J ends were trimmed by 7 bases and 11 bases, with 21 bases remaining between them. CDR3 residues: CASTLGRGLFTPLHF. Here the CDR3 DNA reads TGTGCCAGCACCCTCGGGCGGGGGTTATTTACACCCCTCCACTTT.

The rearrangement links TRBV4-2 to TRBJ2-7; possible D gene TRBD2, 7 bases. Trimming pared 2 bases from V and 2 bases from J, leaving 16 bases between. Germline V gene sequence: CDR1 LGHNA, CDR2 YNFKEQ. This CDR3 has 16 residues. CDR3 loop: CASSQSGGARTYEQYF. The CDR3 nucleotides are TGTGCCAGCAGCCAAAGTGGGGGGGCCCGTACCTACGAGCAGTACTTC.